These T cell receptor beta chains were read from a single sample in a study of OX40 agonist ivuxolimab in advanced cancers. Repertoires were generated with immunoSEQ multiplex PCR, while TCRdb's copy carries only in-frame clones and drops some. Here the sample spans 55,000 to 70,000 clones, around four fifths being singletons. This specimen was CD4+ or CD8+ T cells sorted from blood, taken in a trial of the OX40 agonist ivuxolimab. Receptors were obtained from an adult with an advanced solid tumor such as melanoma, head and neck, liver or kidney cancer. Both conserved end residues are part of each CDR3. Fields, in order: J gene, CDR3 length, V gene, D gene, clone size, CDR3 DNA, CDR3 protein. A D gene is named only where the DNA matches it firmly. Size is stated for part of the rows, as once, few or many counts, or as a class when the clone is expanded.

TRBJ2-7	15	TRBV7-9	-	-	TGTGCCAGCAGCTTAGTGTCGGGTCCGTCCTACGAGCAGTACTTC	CASSLVSGPSYEQYF
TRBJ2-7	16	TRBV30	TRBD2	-	TGTGCCTGGAGTGGGACTAGCGGGAGGACGAGCTACGAGCAGTACTTC	CAWSGTSGRTSYEQYF
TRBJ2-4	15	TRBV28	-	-	TGTGCCAGCAGCCCCCCAGGCGTAACTGCTTCCATTCAGTACTTC	CASSPPGVTASIQYF
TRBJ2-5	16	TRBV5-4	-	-	TGTGCCAGCAGCCCCGACGGTTGGGGTATCCAAGAGACCCAGTACTTC	CASSPDGWGIQETQYF
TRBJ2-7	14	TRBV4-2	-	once	TGTGCCAGCAGCCAAGTCGACAGTTCCTACGAGCAGTACTTC	CASSQVDSSYEQYF
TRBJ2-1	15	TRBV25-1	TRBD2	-	TGTGCCAGCAGTGAATGGGCTGTGGCGGGAGACCACGAGTTCTTC	CASSEWAVAGDHEFF
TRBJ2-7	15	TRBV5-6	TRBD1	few	TGTGCCAGCAGCCCCGGGGACAGTGTAACCTACGAGCAGTACTTC	CASSPGDSVTYEQYF
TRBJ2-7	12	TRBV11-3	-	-	TGTGCCAGCTCCGACAGGACCTACGAGCAGTACTTC	CASSDRTYEQYF
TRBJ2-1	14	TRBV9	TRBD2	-	TGTGCCAGCAGCGTGACTAGCGGAGACAATGAGCAGTTCTTC	CASSVTSGDNEQFF
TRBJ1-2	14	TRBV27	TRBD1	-	TGTGCCAGCAAAGTCGGGACAGGGGGCTATGGCTACACCTTC	CASKVGTGGYGYTF
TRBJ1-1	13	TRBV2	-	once	TGTGCCAGCAGTGTTCTCCCGGGGACTGAAGCTTTCTTT	CASSVLPGTEAFF
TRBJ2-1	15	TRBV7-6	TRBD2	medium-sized	TGTGCCAGCAGCGCGACTAGCGGGGCAAACAATGAGCAGTTCTTC	CASSATSGANNEQFF
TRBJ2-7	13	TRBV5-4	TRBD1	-	TGTGCCAGCAGCGCGGGACAGGGTGACGAGCAGTACTTC	CASSAGQGDEQYF
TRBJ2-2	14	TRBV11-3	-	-	TGTGCCAGCAAGGGAAGGGGGGACACCGGGGAGCTGTTTTTT	CASKGRGDTGELFF
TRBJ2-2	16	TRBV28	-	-	TGTGCCAGCAGTCGGGGTCCAGGAGCGAACACCGGGGAGCTGTTTTTT	CASSRGPGANTGELFF
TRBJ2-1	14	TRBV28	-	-	TGTGCCAGCAGTTCCCAACGCCCCTACAATGAGCAGTTCTTC	CASSSQRPYNEQFF
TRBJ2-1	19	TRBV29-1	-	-	TGCAGCGCTCCACATTCTGACGCAGGGCCAGCCGGAGTCGACAATGAGCAGTTCTTC	CSAPHSDAGPAGVDNEQFF
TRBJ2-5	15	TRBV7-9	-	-	TGTGCCAGCAGCCCCCATAGCTTAGGCCAAGAGACCCAGTACTTC	CASSPHSLGQETQYF
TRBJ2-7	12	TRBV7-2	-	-	TGTGCCAGCAGCTTTACTCTGGGAGAGCAGTACTTC	CASSFTLGEQYF
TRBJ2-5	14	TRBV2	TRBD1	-	TGTGCCAGCAGTCGGGACAGGGGAACAGAGACCCAGTACTTC	CASSRDRGTETQYF
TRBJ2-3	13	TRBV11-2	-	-	TGTGCCAGCAGCTTACCCAGCACAGATACGCAGTATTTT	CASSLPSTDTQYF
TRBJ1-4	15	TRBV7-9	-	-	TGTGCCAGCAGCCACCCCGCGGCAAGGAATGAAAAACTGTTTTTT	CASSHPAARNEKLFF
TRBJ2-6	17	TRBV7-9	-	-	TGTGCCAGCAGCCAACTAGGGGGGAGGGACGGGGCCAACGTCCTGACTTTC	CASSQLGGRDGANVLTF
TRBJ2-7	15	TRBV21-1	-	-	TGTGCCAGCAGCAATTGGGGCAGGGAGCTCTACGAGCAGTACTTC	CASSNWGRELYEQYF
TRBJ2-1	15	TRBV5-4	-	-	TGTGCCAGCAGCGCACCCCGGGACTCCTACAATGAGCAGTTCTTC	CASSAPRDSYNEQFF
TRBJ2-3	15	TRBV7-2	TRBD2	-	TGTGCCAGCAGCCCAGGACTAGCGGGAGTGAATACGCAGTATTTT	CASSPGLAGVNTQYF
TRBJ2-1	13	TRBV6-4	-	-	TGTGCCAGCAGTGAAGGACAAAAGGATGAGCAGTTCTTC	CASSEGQKDEQFF
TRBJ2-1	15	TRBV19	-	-	TGTGCCACCATGGGGGTACTAGGATTCTACAATGAGCAGTTCTTC	CATMGVLGFYNEQFF
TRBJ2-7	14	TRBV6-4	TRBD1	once	TGTGCCAGCAGTCCGACAGGGTCGGGATCCGAGCAGTACTTC	CASSPTGSGSEQYF
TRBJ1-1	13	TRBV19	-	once	TGTGCCAGTAGATCGACCTTTTACACTGAAGCTTTCTTT	CASRSTFYTEAFF
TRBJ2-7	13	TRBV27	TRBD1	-	TGTGCCAGCAGTAGGGACAGGGGCTACGAGCAGTACTTC	CASSRDRGYEQYF
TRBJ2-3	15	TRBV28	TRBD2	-	TGTGCCAGCAGTTTTGGGACTAGCGGCACAGATACGCAGTATTTT	CASSFGTSGTDTQYF
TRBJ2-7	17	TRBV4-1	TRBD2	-	TGCGCCAGCAGCCAAGATCCGGGCGGGAGGGGTTCCTACGAGCAGTACTTC	CASSQDPGGRGSYEQYF
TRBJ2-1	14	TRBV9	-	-	TGTGCCAGCAGCGTCCGCGGCTTGCCAGATGAGCAGTTCTTC	CASSVRGLPDEQFF
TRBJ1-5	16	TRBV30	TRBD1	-	TGTGCCTGGGCTTTAGGACAGGGTTCTAGCAATCAGCCCCAGCATTTT	CAWALGQGSSNQPQHF
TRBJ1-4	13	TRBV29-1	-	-	TGCAGCGTTGAAGGAAGCAGATTTGAAAAACTGTTTTTT	CSVEGSRFEKLFF
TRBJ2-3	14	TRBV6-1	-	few	TGTGCCAGCAGTGTGGCCAGGGGTCGAGATACGCAGTATTTT	CASSVARGRDTQYF
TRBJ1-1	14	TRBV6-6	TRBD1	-	TGTGCCAGCAGTTCGCCACAGGGGTTAGCTGAAGCTTTCTTT	CASSSPQGLAEAFF
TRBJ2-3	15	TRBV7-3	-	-	TGTGCCAGCAGTAACCCCTCCTTAGGCATCGATACGCAGTATTTT	CASSNPSLGIDTQYF
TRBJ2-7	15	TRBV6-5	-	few	TGTGCCAGCAGTTTGGAGCGGGCCGCCGTAGGGGAGCAGTACTTC	CASSLERAAVGEQYF
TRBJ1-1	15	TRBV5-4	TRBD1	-	TGTGCCAGCAGCCAACCGACAGGGGAGGGCGTTGAAGCTTTCTTT	CASSQPTGEGVEAFF
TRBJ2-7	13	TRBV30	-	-	TGTGCCTGGGACACAGGGTTCTCCTACGAGCAGTACTTC	CAWDTGFSYEQYF
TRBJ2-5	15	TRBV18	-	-	TGTGCCAGCTCACCACCCTCGCCCTCCACAGAGACCCAGTACTTC	CASSPPSPSTETQYF
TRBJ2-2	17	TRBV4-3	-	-	TGCGCCAGCAGCCAAGAGACCGGGAGTTCGGTCACCGGGGAGCTGTTTTTT	CASSQETGSSVTGELFF
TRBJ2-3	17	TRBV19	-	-	TGTGCCAGTAATAAGGACGGCCTTAGCGGTAGCACAGATACGCAGTATTTT	CASNKDGLSGSTDTQYF
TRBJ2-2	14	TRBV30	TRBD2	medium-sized	TGTGCCTGGAGTAGACTAGCGACCACCGGGGAGCTGTTTTTT	CAWSRLATTGELFF
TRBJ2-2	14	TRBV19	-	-	TGTGCCAGCCGCAGTAGCTTGAACACCGGGGAGCTGTTTTTT	CASRSSLNTGELFF
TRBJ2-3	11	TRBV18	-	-	TGTGCCAGCTCCCGCGCAGATACGCAGTATTTT	CASSRADTQYF
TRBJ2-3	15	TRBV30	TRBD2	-	TGTGCCTGGATGGGGGGGAAGAGCGGGAGGAATACGCAGTATTTT	CAWMGGKSGRNTQYF
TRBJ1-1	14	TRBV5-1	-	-	TGCGCCAGCAGCTTGGACGCAGGGAACACTGAAGCTTTCTTT	CASSLDAGNTEAFF
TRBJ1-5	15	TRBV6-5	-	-	TGTGCCAGCAGTCCGGGAGGCAGGCTGAATCAGCCCCAGCATTTT	CASSPGGRLNQPQHF
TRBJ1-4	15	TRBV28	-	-	TGTGCCAGCAGTTTTGGCGCAGAACTTAATGAAAAACTGTTTTTT	CASSFGAELNEKLFF
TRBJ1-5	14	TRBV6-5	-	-	TGTGCCAGCCGGAAAGGGGGGCTGGAACAGCCCCAGCATTTT	CASRKGGLEQPQHF
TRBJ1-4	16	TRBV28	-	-	TGTGCCAGCAGTCTGAATGGGGAGGGGACTAATGAAAAACTGTTTTTT	CASSLNGEGTNEKLFF
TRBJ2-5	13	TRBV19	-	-	TGTGCCAGTAGTATAGTTGAGCGTGAGACCCAGTACTTC	CASSIVERETQYF
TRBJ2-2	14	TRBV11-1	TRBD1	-	TGTGCCAGCAGTCAGGACAGGGAGATCGGGGAGCTGTTTTTT	CASSQDREIGELFF
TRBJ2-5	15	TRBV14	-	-	TGTGCCAGCAGCCAAGATCCATATGAGGAAGAGACCCAGTACTTC	CASSQDPYEEETQYF